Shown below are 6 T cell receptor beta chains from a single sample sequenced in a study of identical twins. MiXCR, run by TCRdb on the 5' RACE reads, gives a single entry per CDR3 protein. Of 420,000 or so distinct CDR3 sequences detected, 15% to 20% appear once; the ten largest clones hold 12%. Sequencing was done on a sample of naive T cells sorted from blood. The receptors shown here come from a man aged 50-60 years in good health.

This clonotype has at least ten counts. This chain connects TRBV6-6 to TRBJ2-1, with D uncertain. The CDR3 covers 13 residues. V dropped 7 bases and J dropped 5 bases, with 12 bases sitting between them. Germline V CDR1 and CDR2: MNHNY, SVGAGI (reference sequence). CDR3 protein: CASTHGQNNEQFF. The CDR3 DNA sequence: TGTGCCAGCACCCACGGGCAAAACAATGAGCAGTTCTTC.

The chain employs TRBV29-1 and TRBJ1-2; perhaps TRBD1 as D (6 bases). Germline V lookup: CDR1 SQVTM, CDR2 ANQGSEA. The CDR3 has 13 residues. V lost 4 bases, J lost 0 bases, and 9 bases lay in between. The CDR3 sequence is CSVGQVANYGYTF. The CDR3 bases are TGCAGCGTTGGACAGGTCGCTAACTATGGCTACACCTTC.

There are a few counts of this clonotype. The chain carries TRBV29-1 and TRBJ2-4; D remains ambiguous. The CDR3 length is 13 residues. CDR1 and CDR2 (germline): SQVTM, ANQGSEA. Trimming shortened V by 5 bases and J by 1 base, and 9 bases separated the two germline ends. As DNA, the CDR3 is TGCAGCGTTAGTACCCTTGCCAAAAACATTCAGTACTTC. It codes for CSVSTLAKNIQYF. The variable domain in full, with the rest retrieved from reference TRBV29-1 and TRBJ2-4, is SAVISQKPSRDICQRGTSLTIQCQVDSQVTMMFWYRQQPGQSLTLIATANQGSEATYESGFVIDKFPISRPNLTFSTLTVSNMSPEDSSIYLCSVSTLAKNIQYFGAGTRLSVL.

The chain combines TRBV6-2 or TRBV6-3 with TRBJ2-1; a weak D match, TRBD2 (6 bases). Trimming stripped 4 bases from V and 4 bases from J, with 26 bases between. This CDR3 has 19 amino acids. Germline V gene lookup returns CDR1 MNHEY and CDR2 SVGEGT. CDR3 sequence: CASSFHPSVGRDLYNEQFF. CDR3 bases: TGTGCCAGCAGTTTTCATCCCTCTGTCGGTCGGGACTTATACAATGAGCAGTTCTTC.

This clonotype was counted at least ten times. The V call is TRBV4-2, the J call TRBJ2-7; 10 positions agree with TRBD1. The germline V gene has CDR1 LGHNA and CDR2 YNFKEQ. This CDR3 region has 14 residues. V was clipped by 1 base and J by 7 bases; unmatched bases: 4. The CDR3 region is CASSQGGTGEEQYF. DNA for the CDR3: TGTGCCAGCAGCCAAGGGGGGACAGGGGAAGAGCAGTACTTC.

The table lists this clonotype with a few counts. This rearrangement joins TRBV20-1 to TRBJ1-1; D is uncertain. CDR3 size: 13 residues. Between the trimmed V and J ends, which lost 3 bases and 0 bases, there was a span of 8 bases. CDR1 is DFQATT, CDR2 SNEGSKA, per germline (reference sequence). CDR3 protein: CSASGSMNTEAFF. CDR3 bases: TGCAGTGCTAGCGGTTCTATGAACACTGAAGCTTTCTTT.